This TCR beta chain was captured in a study of CD8 T cells in ankylosing spondylitis. Study conclusions and caveats: What seemed typical of ankylosing spondylitis blood was a TCR beta motif built from about 8 highly homologous variants. A number of the motif variants had already been described in reactive arthritis synovial fluid and blood.

A quantitative 5'-RACE method, one with molecular barcodes, was used to make TCR beta libraries. One entry per CDR3 protein results from TCRdb running MiXCR on the 5' RACE reads. The data show around 490,000 distinct CDR3 sequences, with approximately 5.3% seen just once and under 4.5% held by the top ten. This clonotype was detected many times. Its antigen is currently unknown. The germline CDR1 and CDR2 sequences are SQVTM and ANQGSEA. This CDR3 has 12 residues. V was pared by 2 bases and J by 5 bases, with 9 bases between. The chain has TRBV29-1 and TRBJ2-5; possible D gene TRBD1, 5 bases. Sequencing was performed on blood, either unsorted or a sorted T cell fraction (not recorded which). This sequence was found in a male donor with ankylosing spondylitis. The CDR3 is CSVEKGMETQYF. The CDR3 coding sequence is TGCAGCGTTGAAAAGGGGATGGAGACCCAGTACTTC.